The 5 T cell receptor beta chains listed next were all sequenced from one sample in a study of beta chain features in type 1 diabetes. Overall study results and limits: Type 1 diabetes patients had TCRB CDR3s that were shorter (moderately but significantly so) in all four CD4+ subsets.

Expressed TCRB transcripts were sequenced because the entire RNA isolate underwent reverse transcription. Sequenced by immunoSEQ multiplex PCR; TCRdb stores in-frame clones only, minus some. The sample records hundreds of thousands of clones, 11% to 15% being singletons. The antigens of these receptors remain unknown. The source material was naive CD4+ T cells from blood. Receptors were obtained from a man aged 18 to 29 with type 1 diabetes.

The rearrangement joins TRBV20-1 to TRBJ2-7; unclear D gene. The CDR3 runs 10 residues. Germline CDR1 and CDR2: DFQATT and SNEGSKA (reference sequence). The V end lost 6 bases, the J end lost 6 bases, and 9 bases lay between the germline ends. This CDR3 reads CSALQREQYF. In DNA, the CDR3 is TGCAGTGCCTTGCAGCGCGAGCAGTACTTC.

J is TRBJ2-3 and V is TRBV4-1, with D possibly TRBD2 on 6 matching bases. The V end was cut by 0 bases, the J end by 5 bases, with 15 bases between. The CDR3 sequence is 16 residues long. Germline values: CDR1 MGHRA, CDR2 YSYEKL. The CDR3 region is CASSQDVDSGRDTQYF. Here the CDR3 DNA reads TGCGCCAGCAGCCAAGATGTGGATAGCGGTCGAGATACGCAGTATTTT.

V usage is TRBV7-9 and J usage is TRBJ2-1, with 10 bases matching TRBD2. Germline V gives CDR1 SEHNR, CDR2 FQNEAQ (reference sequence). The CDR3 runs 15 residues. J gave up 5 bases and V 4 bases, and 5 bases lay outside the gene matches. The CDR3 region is CASSYWTSGNNEQFF. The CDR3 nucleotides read TGTGCCAGCAGCTACTGGACTAGCGGAAACAATGAGCAGTTCTTC.

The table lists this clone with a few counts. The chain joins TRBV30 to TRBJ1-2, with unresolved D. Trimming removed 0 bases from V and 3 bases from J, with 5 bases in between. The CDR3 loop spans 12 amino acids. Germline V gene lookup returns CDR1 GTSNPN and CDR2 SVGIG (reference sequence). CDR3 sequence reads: CAWSVRDYGYTF. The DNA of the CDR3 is TGTGCCTGGAGTGTACGGGACTATGGCTACACCTTC.

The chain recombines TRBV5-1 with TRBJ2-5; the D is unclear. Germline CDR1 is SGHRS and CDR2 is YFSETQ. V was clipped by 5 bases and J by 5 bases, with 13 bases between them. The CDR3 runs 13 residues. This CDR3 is CASSSPVVETQYF. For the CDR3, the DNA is TGCGCCAGCAGTTCCCCCGTCGTGGAGACCCAGTACTTC.